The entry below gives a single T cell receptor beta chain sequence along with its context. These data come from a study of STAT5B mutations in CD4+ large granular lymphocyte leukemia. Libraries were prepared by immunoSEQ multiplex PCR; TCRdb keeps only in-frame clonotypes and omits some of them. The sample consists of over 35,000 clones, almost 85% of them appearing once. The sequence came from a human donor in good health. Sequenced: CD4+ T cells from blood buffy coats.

CDR3 amino acids: CASSQSENGYTF. Written as DNA, the CDR3 is TGTGCCAGCAGCCAATCGGAGAATGGCTACACCTTC. V usage is TRBV16 and J usage is TRBJ1-2; D unresolved. Germline V CDR1 and CDR2: KGHSY, FQNENV. The CDR3 is 12 residues long. V lost 0 bases and J lost 6, with 5 bases in between.